Here is one T cell receptor (beta chain) with its context. In its sample, this clone was seen a few times. There is no known antigen for this receptor. Base qualities were left out, and no much larger clone turns up one base away. The CDR3 sequence holds 16 residues, the cysteine and phenylalanine included. The entry retains the CDR3 DNA only, 48 bases that are in frame from base 1. Taken from the germline V gene (reference sequence), the CDR1 and CDR2 loops are SSHAT and FNYEAQ. A distance of 20 bases separates the germline ends of V and J, which lose 5 bases and 7 bases respectively. TCRbeta CDR3 regions were amplified from genomic DNA by means of the immunoSEQ Assay, a bias-controlled multiplex PCR. In the source study's methods: The number of nucleated cells in each sample was estimated from the amplification of reference gene primers within the assay. Sequence reads were collapsed and filtered to measure the absolute abundance of every unique TCRbeta CDR3 rearrangement. For each sample, productive Simpson clonality was calculated as the square root of Simpson's diversity index across productive rearrangements. The clones in this table, taken by TCRdb from immuneACCESS, are in-frame only. Not every clone is retained; where verified, under half of the shortfall comes from an unresolved V gene, and the cause of the rest is unknown. Clone size and the V and J calls come from that table; the DNA yielded D and trimming. Recorded for this sample are under 250,000 clones; around three quarters of them occurred a single time. The top ten clones comprise roughly 7% of the sample.

These data belong to a study of blood T cell repertoires in COVID-19 (dated by TCRdb to 2019 to 2021). In terms of the full investigation: Samples covering the acute and convalescent phases of COVID-19 were provided by collaborators in the United States, Italy and Spain. A freely available public database, intended as a resource for researchers studying the immune response to SARS-CoV-2, is where the repertoires were released. Samples came from the ongoing ImmuneRACE study (first 160 participants) plus 1,254 subjects from 6 global collaborators. The sample metadata nearly always contained a de-identified subject ID, COVID-19 status, age in years and sex. Where available, HLA class I and class II types were obtained from metadata supplied by the sample provider rather than from assay-based typing. The material from the prospective study consisted of cDNA or gDNA derived from T cells, B-cell-depleted T cells, or PBMCs. Deeply sampled blood TCRbeta repertoires from subjects exposed to, actively infected with, or recovered from COVID-19 were included in the dataset. The paper's findings and limits, for the study overall: Clinical and demographic metadata were provided uncurated, with the amount varying by source and participant.

Each collaborating institution followed its own protocols to collect whole blood in K2EDTA tubes. For TCRbeta analysis, collaborators shipped samples as frozen whole blood, isolated PBMCs, or DNA extracted from either of those sample types. The sequencing sample was made of peripheral blood. The sequence joins TRBV7-7 to TRBJ2-2; the D gene is perhaps TRBD2, on 7 matching bases. The sequence came from a woman aged 70-85 years with acute or convalescent COVID-19. The DNA reads as follows: TGTGCCAGCAGCCCCAGTGCGGGGGCGCGTATCGGGGAGCTGTTTTTT. It translates to CASSPSAGARIGELFF.